These 15 T cell receptor beta chains came from one sample sequenced in a study of blood T cell repertoires in COVID-19 (dated by TCRdb to about 2020). Libraries came from the immunoSEQ multiplex PCR assay. Imported from immuneACCESS, the table was reduced by TCRdb to in-frame sequences with V and J called. These copies leave out some clones; in studies compared against another copy, an unresolved V gene accounts for under half, and the cause of the remainder is not known. This sample comprises 35,000 to 50,000 clones, approximately 91% of them detected only once. The ten top clones hold 2.4% of the sample. Input material: peripheral blood. The receptors derive from a human donor in a cohort sampled during active COVID-19.

The V call is TRBV11-2, the J call TRBJ1-2; 7 bases line up with TRBD1. CDR1 and CDR2 (germline): SGHAT, FQNNGV. The J segment lost 4 bases and the V segment lost 0 bases, leaving 2 bases of the junction unmatched. The CDR3 runs 14 residues. Here the CDR3 reads CASSLDGTVYGYTF. The DNA for the CDR3 is TGTGCCAGCAGCTTAGATGGGACAGTCTATGGCTACACCTTC.

The chain couples TRBV7-3 to TRBJ2-1; 9 bases align to TRBD2. The CDR3 loop spans 15 amino acids. The V segment lost 2 bases and the J segment 9 bases; nucleotides outside the gene matches: 8. Germline V lookup: CDR1 SGHTA, CDR2 FQGTGA. For the CDR3, the DNA is TGTGCCAGCAGCTTACACCCCGCGGGGGGGGCTGAGCAGTTCTTC. Translated: CASSLHPAGGAEQFF.

This clone showed up just a few times. The rearrangement uses TRBV6-1 and TRBJ1-1, with 11 bases matching TRBD1. Germline lookup yields CDR1 MNHNS and CDR2 SASEGT. The CDR3 is made up of 16 amino acids. The trim removed 4 bases at V and 7 bases at J, leaving 11 bases unmatched. The CDR3: CASSAFYGQGAGEAFF. CDR3 DNA sequence: TGTGCCAGCAGTGCCTTCTACGGACAGGGGGCGGGTGAAGCTTTCTTT.

The V gene is TRBV6-1, the J gene TRBJ1-1; 12 positions agree with TRBD1. Unmatched junction bases numbered 11, after V lost 4 bases and J lost 5 bases. Germline V gene sequence: CDR1 MNHNS, CDR2 SASEGT. CDR3 length: 17 residues. The CDR3: CASSAHPGTGGRTEAFF. The CDR3, as DNA: TGTGCCAGCAGTGCACATCCCGGGACAGGGGGCCGGACTGAAGCTTTCTTT.

V and J are TRBV15 and TRBJ1-2, with TRBD1 matching over 7 bases. The germline CDR1 and CDR2 sequences are LNHNV and YYDKDF (reference sequence). With 4 bases clipped from V and 3 bases from J, the junction kept 2 bases outside the gene matches. CDR3 length equals 13 residues. As DNA, the CDR3 is TGTGCCACCAGCATTGGGACAGACTATGGCTACACCTTC. Protein product: CATSIGTDYGYTF.

V gene TRBV3-1 (or the pseudogene TRBV3-2) combines with J gene TRBJ1-2; D unclear. Germline CDR1 LGHDT, CDR2 YNNKEL (reference sequence). V was cut by 8 bases and J by 0 bases, with 10 bases left in between. This CDR3 has 13 residues. CDR3 DNA: TGTGCCAGCGGGTCGGGAACTAACTATGGCTACACCTTC. Translation gives CASGSGTNYGYTF.

The CDR3 DNA sequence: TGTGCCAGCAGTCTTGCTGGCTTCGGGGGTATGGGCACAGATACGCAGTATTTT. Amino acid sequence: CASSLAGFGGMGTDTQYF. The J gene is TRBJ2-3, the V gene TRBV27; D might be TRBD2 (6 bases). This CDR3 has 18 residues. The V end was cut by 5 bases, the J end by 1 base, with 22 bases between. CDR1 and CDR2 (germline): MNHEY, SMNVEV (reference sequence).

In its sample, this clone was seen a few times. The CDR3 DNA is TGTGCCAGCAGTCCTACGGCCCCGGGGACTGAAGCTTTCTTT. Protein sequence: CASSPTAPGTEAFF. The rearrangement joins TRBV6-6 to TRBJ1-1; D gene uncertain. The CDR3 loop spans 14 amino acids. Germline values: CDR1 MNHNY, CDR2 SVGAGI (reference sequence). The V end was cut by 5 bases, the J end by 5 bases, with 15 bases between.

The rearrangement joins TRBV9 to TRBJ2-7, with D possibly being TRBD1 (6 bases). In germline, CDR1 is SGDLS, CDR2 YYNGEE. The length of the CDR3 is 15 residues. V was trimmed by 2 bases and J by 2 bases, leaving 14 bases between them. CDR3 sequence: CASSVSTGLPYEQYF. Here the CDR3 DNA reads TGTGCCAGCAGCGTTTCGACAGGACTCCCCTACGAGCAGTACTTC.

In this sample, this clone turned up once. The chain employs TRBV10-3 and TRBJ2-5; D might be TRBD1 (5 bases). V was shortened by 6 bases and J by 5 bases, with 13 bases between the two germline ends. This CDR3 has 13 residues. Germline CDR1 reads ENHRY; CDR2 reads SYGVKD. The CDR3 loop reads CAIRYQGSETQYF. In DNA form, the CDR3 reads TGTGCCATCAGGTACCAGGGAAGCGAGACCCAGTACTTC.

This clone was detected once. The chain links TRBV19 to TRBJ1-4, with 9 positions matching TRBD1. V was clipped by 4 bases and J by 0 bases; unmatched bases: 9. The germline CDR1 and CDR2 sequences are LNHDA and SQIVND (reference sequence). The CDR3 extends over 18 amino acids. The CDR3 nucleotides read TGTGCCAGTAGTAGACAGGGGGTGGGACTTACAACTAATGAAAAACTGTTTTTT. Protein sequence: CASSRQGVGLTTNEKLFF. Variable domain in full (rest from reference TRBV19 and TRBJ1-4): DGGITQSPKYLFRKEGQNVTLSCEQNLNHDAMYWYRQDPGQGLRLIYYSQIVNDFQKGDIAEGYSVSREKKESFPLTVTSAQKNPTAFYLCASSRQGVGLTTNEKLFFGSGTQLSVL.

The chain combines TRBV11-3 with TRBJ2-2; D not certain. V was cut by 6 bases and J by 5 bases, with 7 bases left in between. Looked up from germline, CDR1 is SGHNT and CDR2 is YENEEA. This CDR3 comprises 12 residues. CDR3 bases: TGTGCCAGCAGAGTTCGGACCGGGGAGCTGTTTTTT. Amino acids: CASRVRTGELFF.

The V and J genes are TRBV11-3 and TRBJ1-1; 7 bases fit TRBD1. This CDR3 has 13 amino acids. Germline CDR1 and CDR2: SGHNT and YENEEA. With 5 bases clipped from V and 6 bases from J, the junction kept 6 bases outside the gene matches. The CDR3 protein is CASSLTGFPEAFF. CDR3 DNA: TGTGCCAGCAGCCTGACAGGGTTTCCTGAAGCTTTCTTT. The full variable domain, in which reference TRBV11-3 and TRBJ1-1 provide the parts outside the CDR3, is EAGVVQSPRYKIIEKKQPVAFWCNPISGHNTLYWYLQNLGQGPELLIRYENEEAVDDSQLPKDRFSAERLKGVDSTLKIQPAELGDSAVYLCASSLTGFPEAFFGQGTRLTVV.

V and J are TRBV7-3 and TRBJ2-5, with unresolved D. CDR3 length equals 12 residues. Looked up from germline, CDR1 is SGHTA and CDR2 is FQGTGA. Trimming removed 5 bases at V and 5 bases at J, with 9 bases between. The CDR3 reads CASSPNRETQYF. CDR3 in DNA: TGTGCCAGCAGCCCAAATCGGGAGACCCAGTACTTC.

This rearrangement joins TRBV19 to TRBJ2-1; TRBD1 aligns across 9 bases. The germline V gene encodes CDR1 LNHDA and CDR2 SQIVND (reference sequence). This CDR3 contains 16 residues. Trimming cost V 1 base and J 8 bases; bases outside gene matches: 9. Here the CDR3 DNA reads TGTGCCAGTAGTATAGGGGGGACAGGGTTTAAGGATGAGCAGTTCTTC. It specifies CASSIGGTGFKDEQFF.